The T cell receptor beta chain described here comes from a study of blood T cell repertoires in COVID-19. Study overall: Sites across the United States, Italy and Spain contributed samples from acute and convalescent COVID-19. Nucleic acid was either cDNA or gDNA, and it came from T cells, B-cell-depleted T cells, or PBMCs.

The CDR3 loop spans 16 amino acids. In germline, CDR1 is ENHRY, CDR2 SYGVKD. V trimming: 5 bases; J trimming: 3 bases; junction bases outside the gene matches: 10. As handled by the study authors: Amplification with reference gene primers provided the estimates of nucleated cell counts. Sequencing was performed with immunoSEQ multiplex PCR; in TCRdb, only in-frame clones are kept and a portion is missing. V and J calls plus clone size are reproduced from that table; the DNA served to infer D and trimming. Here the sample spans about 240,000 clones, around 88% being singletons. Study members were between roughly 18 and 100 years old and lived in some 26 US regions.

The TCR originated in a woman aged 25 to 39 who had recovered from COVID-19. Source material: PBMCs or T cells enriched from blood (not recorded which). The chain links TRBV10-3 to TRBJ2-3; 8 nucleotides line up with TRBD1. In nucleotides, the CDR3 is TGTGCCATCAGTTTGGGGACAGGCTCAAGGACAGATACGCAGTATTTT. It is translated as CAISLGTGSRTDTQYF.